The entry that follows covers one T cell receptor (beta chain) sequence. With 7 bases clipped from V and 2 bases from J, the junction kept 11 bases outside the gene matches. CDR1 is SQVTM, CDR2 ANQGSEA, per germline. This CDR3 is 16 amino acids long. The data derive from a study of blood T cell repertoires in COVID-19. Profiled with immunoSEQ multiplex PCR; TCRdb holds only in-frame clones, not every one. Found here are roughly 400,000 clones, nearly 90% of them singletons; the top ten hold roughly 2%. Sequenced: PBMCs or T cells enriched from blood (not recorded which). The sequence derives from a woman aged 40 to 49 with acute COVID-19. V is TRBV29-1 and J is TRBJ1-1; 12 bases align to TRBD1. Here the CDR3 reads CSALFPGQGANTEAFF. In DNA, the CDR3 is TGCAGCGCGCTTTTCCCGGGACAGGGGGCCAACACTGAAGCTTTCTTT.